The rows below give T cell receptor beta chains drawn from one sample of a study of chemoradiotherapy in HPV16-positive cancers. Method: immunoSEQ multiplex PCR; TCRdb's copy keeps in-frame clones and lacks some. Of approximately 4,000 clones listed, around 75% were seen once; the top ten hold roughly 15%. Sample collection was performed from a patient who underwent chemoradiotherapy. The source is a human donor with HPV-associated anogenital cancer. CDR3s include the opening cysteine and the closing phenylalanine or tryptophan. The D gene is left open where the match is weak. The listing skips clone size in some rows; elsewhere it reads once, few, many or a size class.

TRBJ1-1	TRBV11-2	-	-	18	TGTGCCAGCAGCTTAGACGGTTTCCACAGGACCTCTGGGTCTGAAGCTTTCTTT	CASSLDGFHRTSGSEAFF
TRBJ2-5	TRBV5-6	-	-	14	TGTGCCAGCAGCTTGGGGTCCTCGATCTCGGAGCAGTACTTC	CASSLGSSISEQYF
TRBJ2-7	TRBV7-9	-	-	16	TGTGCCAGCAGCTGGATCCCGGCAGGGCCTTCCTACGAGCAGTACTTC	CASSWIPAGPSYEQYF
TRBJ2-1	TRBV7-2	TRBD1	-	17	TGTGCCAGCAGCTTTAGCGCCCCAGGGGGCTTCTACAATGAGCAGTTCTTC	CASSFSAPGGFYNEQFF
TRBJ1-2	TRBV6-1	-	-	14	TGTGCCAGCAGTGAGTGGGGAAAGGACTATGGCTACACCTTC	CASSEWGKDYGYTF
TRBJ1-2	TRBV5-6	-	-	13	TGTGCCAGCAGCTTGGAAGGGAACTACGGCTACACCTTC	CASSLEGNYGYTF
TRBJ2-5	TRBV7-9	-	-	12	TGTGCCAGCAGCTTAGTGGGAGAGACCCAGTACTTC	CASSLVGETQYF
TRBJ2-3	TRBV5-4	TRBD2	-	15	TGTGCCAGCAGCTTGTCTAGCGGGGTGACAGATACGCAGTATTTT	CASSLSSGVTDTQYF
TRBJ2-5	TRBV18	-	-	15	TGTGCCAGCTCACCACCGGTACCCCTAGGAGAGACCCAGTACTTC	CASSPPVPLGETQYF
TRBJ1-2	TRBV30	TRBD1	-	13	TGTGCCTGGACGGGACAGCCTAACTATGGCTACACCTTC	CAWTGQPNYGYTF
TRBJ1-3	TRBV18	-	-	14	TGTGCCAGCTCACCGGGGGGCGACGGAAACACCATATATTTT	CASSPGGDGNTIYF
TRBJ2-7	TRBV6-6	-	-	11	TGTGCCAGCAGGAATTCGTACGAGCAGTACTTC	CASRNSYEQYF
TRBJ1-1	TRBV15	-	-	16	TGTGCCACCAGCAGAGATTTCTCCCGCCTGAACACTGAAGCTTTCTTT	CATSRDFSRLNTEAFF
TRBJ2-7	TRBV6-1	-	-	13	TGTGCCAGCAGTGAATCCGACTGGTACGAGCAGTACTTC	CASSESDWYEQYF
TRBJ2-5	TRBV5-1	-	-	12	TGCGCCACCAAGGACATCCAAGAGACCCAGTACTTC	CATKDIQETQYF
TRBJ1-2	TRBV30	TRBD1	few	12	TGTGCCTGGAAGACAGGGGGTAAAGGCTACACCTTC	CAWKTGGKGYTF
TRBJ2-4	TRBV12-1	-	-	15	TGTGCCAGCAGCTTTGGGGCCAGACGGTGGGACATTCAGTACTTC	CASSFGARRWDIQYF
TRBJ2-1	TRBV7-9	TRBD2	-	15	TGTGCCAGCAGCTTGGTCAGCGGGGGGGCCAGAGAGCAGTTCTTC	CASSLVSGGAREQFF
TRBJ2-7	TRBV7-2	TRBD1	-	15	TGTGCCAGCAGCTTACTAGGGACAGGGGAGGGAGAGCAGTACTTC	CASSLLGTGEGEQYF
TRBJ1-1	TRBV7-2	-	-	12	TGTGCCAGCAGCCCTGGACACACTGAAGCTTTCTTT	CASSPGHTEAFF
TRBJ1-6	TRBV6-5	-	few	15	TGTGCCAGCAGTGCTCGAGACGGGGATAATTCACCCCTCCACTTT	CASSARDGDNSPLHF
TRBJ1-4	TRBV4-2	-	few	14	TGTGCCAGCAGATACACAGGGAATGATGAAAAACTGTTTTTT	CASRYTGNDEKLFF
TRBJ2-5	TRBV6-1	-	-	15	TGTGCCAGCAGTGAACAACAGACCAGGCTCGAGACCCAGTACTTC	CASSEQQTRLETQYF
TRBJ1-1	TRBV27	TRBD1	-	16	TGTGCCAGCAGTCCCCCCACGATGACAGGGATAACTGAAGCTTTCTTT	CASSPPTMTGITEAFF
TRBJ1-5	TRBV28	TRBD1	-	15	TGTGCCAGCAGTACCACTCAACAGGGGAATCAGCCCCAGCATTTT	CASSTTQQGNQPQHF
TRBJ2-7	TRBV11-2	TRBD2	-	17	TGTGCCAGCAGCTTAATGGCTAGCGGGGGGCCTGGGTACGAGCAGTACTTC	CASSLMASGGPGYEQYF
TRBJ1-5	TRBV6-1	TRBD1	-	17	TGTGCCAGCAGTGATGGGCTGACAGGGGGCGAGAATCAGCCCCAGCATTTT	CASSDGLTGGENQPQHF
TRBJ1-6	TRBV6-6	-	-	8	TGTGCCAGCATCTTAGGGCTTTTT	CASILGLF
TRBJ2-1	TRBV27	TRBD2	-	14	TGTGCCAGCAGTGTAGCGGGGGGGCCCAATGAGCAGTTCTTC	CASSVAGGPNEQFF
TRBJ1-6	TRBV5-8	-	few	14	TGTGCCAGCAGCTCTGGACCTAGGAATTCACCCCTCCACTTT	CASSSGPRNSPLHF
TRBJ2-3	TRBV2	-	-	16	TGTGCCAGCAGTGAGAGGGTCAGGGGCGCAGGGGATACGCAGTATTTT	CASSERVRGAGDTQYF
TRBJ2-7	TRBV6-6	TRBD1	few	14	TGTGCCAGCAGTTATCCGGGACAGACATACGAGCAGTACTTC	CASSYPGQTYEQYF
TRBJ2-7	TRBV2	-	-	13	TGTGCCAGCAGTGAAGCCAGATCCTACGAGCAGTACTTC	CASSEARSYEQYF
TRBJ2-7	TRBV30	-	-	12	TGTGCCTGGCAGGGGATTTCCTACGAGCAGTACTTC	CAWQGISYEQYF
TRBJ2-5	TRBV7-2	-	-	15	TGTGCCAGCAGCTTAGATTCGGGGTTCCAAGAGACCCAGTACTTC	CASSLDSGFQETQYF
TRBJ2-2	TRBV19	TRBD2	-	14	TGTGCCAGTAGTATGGGAGGGAAGGCCGGGGAGCTGTTTTTT	CASSMGGKAGELFF
TRBJ1-2	TRBV7-9	-	-	12	TGTGCCAGCAGCTTACCGGGCAATGGCTACACCTTC	CASSLPGNGYTF
TRBJ1-1	TRBV2	-	-	14	TGTGCCAGCAGTCAACAGGGTGGTCGAACGGAAGCTTTCTTT	CASSQQGGRTEAFF
TRBJ2-2	TRBV5-1	-	few	13	TGCGCCAGCAGGCCGCCAGGGACCGGGGAGCTGTTTTTT	CASRPPGTGELFF
TRBJ1-6	TRBV6-5	TRBD1	-	15	TGTGCCAGCAGTTACCTGGGACAGGGAGGGTCACCCCTCCACTTT	CASSYLGQGGSPLHF
TRBJ1-1	TRBV4-1	-	-	12	TGCGCCAGCAGCCAAGATCGCATGGAAGCTTTCTTT	CASSQDRMEAFF
TRBJ2-5	TRBV2	-	-	13	TGTGCCAGCAGCGCCGGATTCAAAGAGACCCAGTACTTC	CASSAGFKETQYF
TRBJ1-4	TRBV9	TRBD1	-	13	TGTGCCAGCAGCCCGGGGACAGAGGAAAAACTGTTTTTT	CASSPGTEEKLFF
TRBJ1-6	TRBV4-2	-	few	14	TGTGCCAGCAGCCCCCGAAGCGGGGATTCACCCCTCCACTTT	CASSPRSGDSPLHF
TRBJ2-7	TRBV5-4	-	-	14	TGTGCCAGCTCCCGGGACCTCGCATTTTACGAGCAGTACTTC	CASSRDLAFYEQYF
TRBJ1-1	TRBV5-1	TRBD1	-	13	TGCGCCAGCAGTGGACAGGGGAGAACTGAAGCTTTCTTT	CASSGQGRTEAFF
TRBJ2-1	TRBV27	-	few	14	TGTGCCACCACAGTTTCGGGTCTAGGCTCTGAGCAGTTCTTC	CATTVSGLGSEQFF
TRBJ2-3	TRBV30	TRBD2	-	13	TGTGCCTGGGGAGCGGGGGGCACAGATACGCAGTATTTT	CAWGAGGTDTQYF